A selection of T cell receptor beta chains follows, all from one sample in a study of T cell responses to AZD1222 COVID-19 vaccine. The protocol was immunoSEQ multiplex PCR, while the TCRdb copy is restricted to in-frame clones and leaves out a portion. The profile shows 100,000 to 140,000 clones, about nine tenths of them singletons. The source was peripheral blood, collected 28 days after the second AZD1222 dose. All receptors derive from an adult who received the AZD1222 COVID-19 vaccine. The CDR3 runs from the conserved cysteine through the conserved F or W. D genes are given only for firm matches. Part of the rows lack a size; the others show once, few, many or a class for expanded clones.

V gene: TRBV5-1; D gene: TRBD2; J gene: TRBJ2-7; clone size: NA; CDR3 DNA: TGCGCCAGCAGCTTGCGGGGGGGGCCCCTCTTATCCTACGAGCAGTACTTC; CDR3 protein: CASSLRGGPLLSYEQYF
V gene: TRBV30; D gene: TRBD1; J gene: TRBJ1-5; clone size: NA; CDR3 DNA: TGTGCCTGGAGCGGACAGGAACTAAGGCCCCAGCATTTT; CDR3 protein: CAWSGQELRPQHF
V gene: TRBV5-1; D gene: TRBD2; J gene: TRBJ2-2; clone size: NA; CDR3 DNA: TGCGCCAGCAGCTTGAGGACTAGCGGGAGGGACACCGGGGAGCTGTTTTTT; CDR3 protein: CASSLRTSGRDTGELFF
V gene: TRBV3-1/TRBV3-2; D gene: TRBD1; J gene: TRBJ2-7; clone size: NA; CDR3 DNA: TGTGCCAGCAGCCAATACCGGGACAGTCAGACCTACGAGCAGTACTTC; CDR3 protein: CASSQYRDSQTYEQYF
V gene: TRBV6-5; D gene: NA; J gene: TRBJ1-2; clone size: NA; CDR3 DNA: TGTGCCAGCAGTTATCAGATGGGGGGGATCAATGGCTACACCTTC; CDR3 protein: CASSYQMGGINGYTF
V gene: TRBV29-1; D gene: NA; J gene: TRBJ2-5; clone size: NA; CDR3 DNA: TGCAGCGTTCCCGACTCTGGGGGAGAGACCCAGTACTTC; CDR3 protein: CSVPDSGGETQYF
V gene: TRBV5-1; D gene: NA; J gene: TRBJ2-1; clone size: NA; CDR3 DNA: TGCGCCAGCAGCTTGCACAACAACAATGAGCAGTTCTTC; CDR3 protein: CASSLHNNNEQFF
V gene: TRBV5-6; D gene: NA; J gene: TRBJ1-2; clone size: NA; CDR3 DNA: TGTGCCAGCAGCTTGGGCCCAGGAGGGGACGGCTACACCTTC; CDR3 protein: CASSLGPGGDGYTF
V gene: TRBV6-4; D gene: TRBD1; J gene: TRBJ2-5; clone size: NA; CDR3 DNA: TGTGCCAGCAGTGACGAAGACAGGGGTGAGACCCAGTACTTC; CDR3 protein: CASSDEDRGETQYF
V gene: TRBV5-5; D gene: NA; J gene: TRBJ2-7; clone size: NA; CDR3 DNA: TGTGCCAGCAGCCTTCGGGCCGTACGTTCCGAGCAGTACTTC; CDR3 protein: CASSLRAVRSEQYF
V gene: TRBV12-3/TRBV12-4; D gene: NA; J gene: TRBJ2-1; clone size: NA; CDR3 DNA: TGTGCCATCACGGACCAGTACAATGAGCAGTTCTTC; CDR3 protein: CAITDQYNEQFF
V gene: TRBV7-9; D gene: TRBD2; J gene: TRBJ2-2; clone size: NA; CDR3 DNA: TGTGCCAGCAGCCCAGGACTAGCGGGAGCCTACACCGGGGAGCTGTTTTTT; CDR3 protein: CASSPGLAGAYTGELFF
V gene: TRBV19; D gene: TRBD1; J gene: TRBJ1-5; clone size: NA; CDR3 DNA: TGTGCCAGTGGAGGGGGCTTTCAGCCCCAGCATTTT; CDR3 protein: CASGGGFQPQHF
V gene: TRBV5-8; D gene: TRBD1; J gene: TRBJ1-5; clone size: once; CDR3 DNA: TGTGCCAGCAGCAAACAGGGGTATCGGTATCAGCCCCAGCATTTT; CDR3 protein: CASSKQGYRYQPQHF
V gene: TRBV30; D gene: TRBD1; J gene: TRBJ1-4; clone size: NA; CDR3 DNA: TGTGCCTGGAGTCATAAGACAGGGACTGGTGAAAAACTGTTTTTT; CDR3 protein: CAWSHKTGTGEKLFF
V gene: TRBV5-1; D gene: NA; J gene: TRBJ1-1; clone size: NA; CDR3 DNA: TGCGCCAGCAGCCCTAAGGGGATGACTGAAGCTTTCTTT; CDR3 protein: CASSPKGMTEAFF
V gene: TRBV15; D gene: NA; J gene: TRBJ2-3; clone size: NA; CDR3 DNA: TGTGCCACCAGCAGAGATTCAGGTGCGACAGATACGCAGTATTTT; CDR3 protein: CATSRDSGATDTQYF
V gene: TRBV27; D gene: NA; J gene: TRBJ1-3; clone size: NA; CDR3 DNA: TGTGCCAGCAGGGCATATTCTGGAAACACCATATATTTT; CDR3 protein: CASRAYSGNTIYF
V gene: TRBV7-2; D gene: NA; J gene: TRBJ1-3; clone size: once; CDR3 DNA: TGTGCCAGCTCCCGGCGGAGCTCTGGAAACACCATATATTTT; CDR3 protein: CASSRRSSGNTIYF
V gene: TRBV4-1; D gene: TRBD1; J gene: TRBJ2-3; clone size: NA; CDR3 DNA: TGCGCCAGCAGCCAAGTAGAGGGGACAGGTCACACAGATACGCAGTATTTT; CDR3 protein: CASSQVEGTGHTDTQYF
V gene: TRBV5-1; D gene: NA; J gene: TRBJ2-3; clone size: NA; CDR3 DNA: TGCGCCAGCAGCTTGGAGAGGGAAACAGATACGCAGTATTTT; CDR3 protein: CASSLERETDTQYF
V gene: TRBV2; D gene: TRBD2; J gene: TRBJ2-3; clone size: NA; CDR3 DNA: TGTGCCAGCAGTGAAACAGGACTAGCCGGAACGCAGTATTTT; CDR3 protein: CASSETGLAGTQYF
V gene: TRBV7-9; D gene: TRBD2; J gene: TRBJ2-3; clone size: NA; CDR3 DNA: TGTGCCAGCAGCCAACGACTAGCGGCCACAGATACGCAGTATTTT; CDR3 protein: CASSQRLAATDTQYF
V gene: TRBV7-7; D gene: NA; J gene: TRBJ2-5; clone size: once; CDR3 DNA: TGTGCTAGCAGCTTAGTTTCCGGGAGTGAGGCCCAGTACTTC; CDR3 protein: CASSLVSGSEAQYF
V gene: TRBV20-1; D gene: NA; J gene: TRBJ1-5; clone size: NA; CDR3 DNA: TGCAGTGCTTCAGGGCTAGGGCCCCAGCATTTT; CDR3 protein: CSASGLGPQHF
V gene: TRBV3-1/TRBV3-2; D gene: TRBD1; J gene: TRBJ1-5; clone size: NA; CDR3 DNA: TGTGCCAGCAGCCCTCGTCTGGGGACAGGAACGAATCAGCCCCAGCATTTT; CDR3 protein: CASSPRLGTGTNQPQHF
V gene: TRBV5-4; D gene: NA; J gene: TRBJ2-7; clone size: NA; CDR3 DNA: TGTGCCAGCAGCTTGGCCGGAGGTCCCTACGAGCAGTACTTC; CDR3 protein: CASSLAGGPYEQYF
V gene: TRBV9; D gene: NA; J gene: TRBJ2-5; clone size: NA; CDR3 DNA: TGTGCCAGCAGCCCCTACGGGAGTGAGACCCAGTACTTC; CDR3 protein: CASSPYGSETQYF
V gene: TRBV10-3; D gene: NA; J gene: TRBJ1-3; clone size: NA; CDR3 DNA: TGTGCGACCAGTGAGGCCTCTCGACCCTCTGGAAACACCATATATTTT; CDR3 protein: CATSEASRPSGNTIYF
V gene: TRBV5-1; D gene: TRBD2; J gene: TRBJ2-3; clone size: NA; CDR3 DNA: TGCGCCAGCAGCACTAGCGGGAACACAGATACGCAGTATTTT; CDR3 protein: CASSTSGNTDTQYF
V gene: TRBV18; D gene: NA; J gene: TRBJ2-7; clone size: NA; CDR3 DNA: TGTGCCAGCTCACCACCGGGGGCAGTCGAGCAGTACTTC; CDR3 protein: CASSPPGAVEQYF
V gene: TRBV9; D gene: NA; J gene: TRBJ2-5; clone size: NA; CDR3 DNA: TGTGCCAGCAGCGTAGGAGCAGCTCAAGAGACCCAGTACTTC; CDR3 protein: CASSVGAAQETQYF
V gene: TRBV6-5; D gene: TRBD2; J gene: TRBJ2-1; clone size: NA; CDR3 DNA: TGTGCCAGCAGACTTACGGGAGGGCCTGGGAATGAGCAGTTCTTC; CDR3 protein: CASRLTGGPGNEQFF
V gene: TRBV6-5; D gene: NA; J gene: TRBJ2-7; clone size: NA; CDR3 DNA: TGTGCCAGCAGGGGGAACTACGAGCAGTACTTC; CDR3 protein: CASRGNYEQYF
V gene: TRBV7-2; D gene: NA; J gene: TRBJ2-2; clone size: NA; CDR3 DNA: TGTGCCAGCAGCAAGGGGACCCCGAACACCGGGGAGCTGTTTTTT; CDR3 protein: CASSKGTPNTGELFF
V gene: TRBV10-2; D gene: TRBD1; J gene: TRBJ1-2; clone size: NA; CDR3 DNA: TGCGCCAGCAGTGGGGGAAGGACAGGCCACCCCAGGGCTGAGACTAACTATGGCTACACCTTC; CDR3 protein: CASSGGRTGHPRAETNYGYTF
V gene: TRBV15; D gene: TRBD2; J gene: TRBJ2-1; clone size: few; CDR3 DNA: TGTGCCACCAGCAGAGAGGCTAGCGGGAGCGATGAGCAGTTCTTC; CDR3 protein: CATSREASGSDEQFF
V gene: TRBV14; D gene: TRBD1; J gene: TRBJ1-5; clone size: NA; CDR3 DNA: TGTGCCAGCAGTCGGACAGGGGAGAATCAGCCCCAGCATTTT; CDR3 protein: CASSRTGENQPQHF
V gene: TRBV9; D gene: NA; J gene: TRBJ1-5; clone size: NA; CDR3 DNA: TGTGCCAGCAGCGTAGGAGGATTACCAAATCAGCCCCAGCATTTT; CDR3 protein: CASSVGGLPNQPQHF
V gene: TRBV5-1; D gene: TRBD1; J gene: TRBJ2-7; clone size: NA; CDR3 DNA: TGCGCCAGCAGCTTGGTCACAGGGGGTACCTACGAGCAGTACTTC; CDR3 protein: CASSLVTGGTYEQYF
V gene: TRBV5-4; D gene: TRBD1; J gene: TRBJ1-6; clone size: NA; CDR3 DNA: TGTGCCAGCAGCTTGATACAGGGGGAAAATTCACCCCTCCACTTT; CDR3 protein: CASSLIQGENSPLHF
V gene: TRBV29-1; D gene: NA; J gene: TRBJ2-2; clone size: few; CDR3 DNA: TGCAGCGTTGGGGGGCACGACACCGGGGAGCTGTTTTTT; CDR3 protein: CSVGGHDTGELFF